Listed below are T cell receptor beta chains from one sample, sequenced in a study of T cell changes during pregnancy in multiple sclerosis. Sequencing used immunoSEQ multiplex PCR; TCRdb keeps in-frame clones, though not all of them. Found here are about 34,000 clones, about nine tenths of them singletons; the top ten hold about 4.5%. This material consisted of CD8+ T cells from peripheral blood mononuclear cells, taken in the second trimester of pregnancy. These receptors were obtained from a female donor with multiple sclerosis, enrolled in a pregnancy study. The CDR3 runs from the conserved cysteine through the conserved F or W. A D gene is named only where the DNA matches it firmly. The size entry is marked missing in some rows and otherwise reads once, few, many or a size class.

15	TRBV5-4	TRBD2	TRBJ2-4	NA	CASSLGREEINIQYF	TGTGCCAGCAGCTTGGGGCGGGAGGAGATAAACATTCAGTACTTC
15	TRBV27	NA	TRBJ2-1	NA	CASSSTTPVYNEQFF	TGTGCCAGCAGTTCCACAACCCCAGTGTACAATGAGCAGTTCTTC
16	TRBV11-1	NA	TRBJ2-2	NA	CASSLGRGRLTGELFF	TGTGCCAGCAGCCTGGGACGGGGGAGGCTCACCGGGGAGCTGTTTTTT
12	TRBV27	TRBD1	TRBJ1-4	NA	CASSWPGGKLFF	TGTGCCAGCAGTTGGCCAGGGGGAAAACTGTTTTTT
14	TRBV7-8	TRBD1	TRBJ1-2	NA	CASSTGTGLDGYTF	TGTGCCAGCAGCACCGGGACAGGGTTGGATGGCTACACCTTC
14	TRBV4-2	NA	TRBJ1-1	NA	CASSQDLENTEAFF	TGTGCCAGCAGCCAAGATTTAGAGAACACTGAAGCTTTCTTT
14	TRBV6-5	NA	TRBJ2-3	few	CASSYGASTDTQYF	TGTGCCAGCAGTTACGGGGCTAGCACAGATACGCAGTATTTT
15	TRBV6-5	TRBD1	TRBJ2-1	medium-sized	CASRPGTGDSNEQFF	TGTGCCAGCAGACCGGGGACAGGGGACAGCAATGAGCAGTTCTTC
13	TRBV4-1	NA	TRBJ1-1	NA	CASSRLVPGEAFF	TGCGCCAGCAGCCGCCTAGTCCCCGGGGAGGCTTTCTTT
15	TRBV4-1	NA	TRBJ2-4	NA	CASSQDGARMNIQYF	TGCGCCAGCAGCCAAGATGGAGCGAGAATGAACATTCAGTACTTC
9	TRBV20-1	NA	TRBJ2-5	NA	CSAGETQYF	TGCAGTGCCGGAGAGACCCAGTACTTC
14	TRBV2	NA	TRBJ2-1	NA	CASSVTRYKTEQFF	TGTGCCAGCAGTGTTACTAGGTACAAAACAGAGCAGTTCTTC
14	TRBV28	NA	TRBJ2-7	NA	CASSPTVGGYEQYF	TGTGCCAGCAGTCCTACAGTGGGGGGCTACGAGCAGTACTTC
15	TRBV27	TRBD1	TRBJ1-5	NA	CARGRTGPFNQPQHF	TGTGCCAGGGGGAGGACAGGGCCCTTTAATCAGCCCCAGCATTTT
15	TRBV5-1	TRBD1	TRBJ2-2	NA	CASSMDRGNTGELFF	TGCGCCAGCAGTATGGACAGGGGGAACACCGGGGAGCTGTTTTTT
17	TRBV5-1	TRBD2	TRBJ2-7	NA	CASSSDLAGRYSYEQYF	TGCGCCAGCAGCTCCGACCTAGCGGGCAGGTACTCCTACGAGCAGTACTTC
14	TRBV27	TRBD1	TRBJ1-2	NA	CASSWTGGGDGYTF	TGTGCCAGCAGTTGGACAGGGGGAGGGGATGGCTACACCTTC
16	TRBV4-1	TRBD2	TRBJ2-3	NA	CASSQLAGGSTDTQYF	TGCGCCAGCAGCCAACTAGCGGGAGGGAGCACAGATACGCAGTATTTT
13	TRBV28	NA	TRBJ1-1	NA	CASSQVLNTEAFF	TGTGCCAGCAGTCAGGTACTGAACACTGAAGCTTTCTTT
15	TRBV19	TRBD1	TRBJ2-7	NA	CASSPGTGGSYEQYF	TGTGCCAGTAGTCCCGGGACAGGGGGATCCTACGAGCAGTACTTC
15	TRBV5-4	TRBD1	TRBJ2-7	few	CASSLVGTETYEQYF	TGTGCCAGCAGCTTGGTCGGGACAGAGACCTACGAGCAGTACTTC
14	TRBV6-1	NA	TRBJ1-1	NA	CASSELIPNTEAFF	TGTGCCAGCAGTGAACTTATCCCGAACACTGAAGCTTTCTTT
15	TRBV19	TRBD2	TRBJ2-7	NA	CASSPRLAGDLEQYF	TGTGCCAGTAGTCCCCGACTAGCGGGAGATCTCGAGCAGTACTTC
13	TRBV5-4	NA	TRBJ1-2	NA	CASSLGDTYGYTF	TGTGCCAGCAGCTTGGGGGACACCTATGGCTACACCTTC
13	TRBV7-7	NA	TRBJ2-5	NA	CASSSPGSKTQYF	TGTGCTAGCAGCTCCCCGGGGAGTAAGACCCAGTACTTC
15	TRBV28	TRBD2	TRBJ2-7	NA	CASSPLAGGTYEQYF	TGTGCCAGCAGTCCCCTAGCGGGAGGCACCTACGAGCAGTACTTC
16	TRBV6-6	TRBD2	TRBJ2-2	NA	CASSSLAGVYTGELFF	TGTGCCAGCAGTTCTCTAGCGGGAGTGTACACCGGGGAGCTGTTTTTT
16	TRBV2	TRBD2	TRBJ2-7	NA	CASPRVGVAGVYEQYF	TGTGCCAGCCCCAGGGTTGGGGTAGCGGGAGTCTACGAGCAGTACTTC
17	TRBV4-3	TRBD1	TRBJ2-1	NA	CASSQGLDRGLPDEQFF	TGCGCCAGCAGCCAGGGTCTGGACAGGGGACTTCCCGATGAGCAGTTCTTC
14	TRBV30	TRBD2	TRBJ2-1	NA	CAWSIRREDNEQFF	TGTGCCTGGAGTATACGGCGGGAGGACAATGAGCAGTTCTTC
15	TRBV6-4	NA	TRBJ2-2	NA	CASSDTGSTVGELFF	TGTGCCAGCAGCGATACAGGTTCCACCGTGGGGGAGCTGTTTTTT
14	TRBV5-1	TRBD1	TRBJ2-7	NA	CASSPGTGNYEQYF	TGCGCCAGCAGCCCAGGGACAGGGAACTACGAGCAGTACTTC
15	TRBV13	TRBD1	TRBJ1-5	NA	CASSSGTASNQPQHF	TGTGCCAGCAGCTCCGGGACAGCAAGCAATCAGCCCCAGCATTTT
15	TRBV10-3	TRBD2	TRBJ2-1	once	CAISPSGSSENEQFF	TGTGCCATCAGTCCTAGCGGGAGCAGTGAGAATGAGCAGTTCTTC
15	TRBV4-1	TRBD2	TRBJ2-5	NA	CASTRLAGDQETQYF	TGCGCCAGCACCCGACTAGCGGGAGACCAAGAGACCCAGTACTTC
14	TRBV5-1	TRBD1	TRBJ2-7	once	CASTSGTGSYEQYF	TGCGCCAGCACCTCCGGGACAGGGTCCTACGAGCAGTACTTC
15	TRBV7-7	NA	TRBJ2-7	NA	CASSLGWDNSYEQYF	TGTGCTAGCAGCTTAGGCTGGGACAATTCCTACGAGCAGTACTTC
19	TRBV2	TRBD2	TRBJ2-3	NA	CASSSPGLAGATATDTQYF	TGTGCCAGCAGTTCGCCGGGACTAGCGGGAGCTACCGCCACAGATACGCAGTATTTT